This T cell receptor beta chain was captured in a study of blood T cell repertoires in COVID-19. Study overall: There were acute and convalescent COVID-19 samples, and they came from the United States, Italy and Spain. T cells, B-cell-depleted T cells, or PBMCs supplied cDNA or gDNA.

Authors' data handling: Using reference gene primer amplification, nucleated cell counts were estimated. Data came from immunoSEQ multiplex PCR; TCRdb stores just in-frame clones and leaves some out. Clonal size and the V and J genes are those of that table, whereas D and trimming came from the DNA. The top ten hold 1.9% of the sample, which has 130,000 to 150,000 clones, more than 60% seen once. Germline lookup yields CDR1 SEHNR and CDR2 FQNEAQ (reference sequence). With 5 bases clipped from V and 8 bases from J, the junction kept 10 bases outside the gene matches. This CDR3 has 14 residues. The clonotype originates from a woman aged 55-69 years with acute or convalescent COVID-19. The sequencing input was peripheral blood. This chain uses TRBV7-9 with TRBJ1-2; TRBD1 matches 8 bases. The CDR3 DNA follows: TGTGCCAGCAGCACCCCCGGGACAGGTGCAGGCTACACCTTC. It specifies CASSTPGTGAGYTF. Filled out from reference TRBV7-9 and TRBJ1-2, the complete variable domain reads DTGVSQNPRHKITKRGQNVTFRCDPISEHNRLYWYRQTLGQGPEFLTYFQNEAQLEKSRLLSDRFSAERPKGSFSTLEIQRTEQGDSAMYLCASSTPGTGAGYTFGSGTRLTVV.